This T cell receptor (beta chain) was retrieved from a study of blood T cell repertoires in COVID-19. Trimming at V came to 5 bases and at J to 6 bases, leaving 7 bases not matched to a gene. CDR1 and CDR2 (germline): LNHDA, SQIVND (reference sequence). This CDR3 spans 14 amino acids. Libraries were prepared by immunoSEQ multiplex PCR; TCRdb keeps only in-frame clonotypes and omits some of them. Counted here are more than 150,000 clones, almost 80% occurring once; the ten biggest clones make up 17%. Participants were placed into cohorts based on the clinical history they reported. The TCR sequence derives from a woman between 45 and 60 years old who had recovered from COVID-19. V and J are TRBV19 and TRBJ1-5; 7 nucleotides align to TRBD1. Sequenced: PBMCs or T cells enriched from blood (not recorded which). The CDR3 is CASSRETGTQPQHF. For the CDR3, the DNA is TGTGCCAGTAGTCGGGAGACAGGGACTCAGCCCCAGCATTTT.